The source of this T cell receptor beta chain is a study of Graves' ophthalmopathy and Graves' hyperthyroidism. This clonotype was counted at least ten times. All donors with ophthalmopathy were recorded as having moderate-to-severe activity, CAS ≥3, NOSPECS ≥4 and a duration under 3 months. It was on clinical symptoms, serum thyroxine, TRAb, thyroid ultrasound and orbital computed tomography that diagnosis relied. The CDR3 sequence is 16 residues long. Per the germline V gene, CDR1 is DFQATT and CDR2 is SNEGSKA (reference sequence). V was trimmed by 3 bases and J by 6 bases, leaving 20 bases between them. RNA transcripts yielded amplified TCR beta CDR3 regions. HTBI-primed RT-PCR formed the first round, and a multiplex PCR formed the second. One entry per CDR3 protein, called by TCRdb with MiXCR from the multiplex PCR reads. The table records approximately 210,000 distinct CDR3 sequences, approximately 28% of them present only once.

J is TRBJ2-2 and V is TRBV20-1, with D possibly TRBD2 on 7 matching bases. Source material: peripheral blood. This receptor was identified in a man aged 50 to 59 with Graves' ophthalmopathy. CDR3 sequence: CSASLGGAGAAGELFF. The CDR3, as DNA: TGCAGTGCTAGTCTTGGGGGGGCGGGAGCCGCCGGGGAGCTGTTTTTT.